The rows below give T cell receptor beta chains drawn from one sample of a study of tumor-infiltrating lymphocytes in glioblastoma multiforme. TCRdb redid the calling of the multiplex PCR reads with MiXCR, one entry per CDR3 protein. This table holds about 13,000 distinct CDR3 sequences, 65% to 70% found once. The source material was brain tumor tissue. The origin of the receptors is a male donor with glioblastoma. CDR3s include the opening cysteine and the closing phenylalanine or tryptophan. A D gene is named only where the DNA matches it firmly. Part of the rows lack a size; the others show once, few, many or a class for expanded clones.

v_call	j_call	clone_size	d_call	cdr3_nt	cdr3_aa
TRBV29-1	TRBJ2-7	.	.	TGCAGCGTTGTGCAGGGGAGGGCCGAGCAGTGCTTC	CSVVQGRAEQCF
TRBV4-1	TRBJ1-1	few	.	TGCGCCAGCAGCCAGATTTCGACTGAAGCTTTCTTT	CASSQISTEAFF
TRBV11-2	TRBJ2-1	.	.	TGTGCCAGCAGCTTATCAGTAAGTGGGCCTTCGCGCAATGAGCAATTCTTC	CASSLSVSGPSRNEQFF
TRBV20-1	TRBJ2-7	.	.	TGCATTGCATCTCGTGCCAGCATCTCCTACGAGCAGTACTTC	CIASRASISYEQYF
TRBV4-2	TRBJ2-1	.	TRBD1	TGTGCCAGCAGGACAACAAAGGGGGCGCTGAATGAGCAGTTCTTC	CASRTTKGALNEQFF
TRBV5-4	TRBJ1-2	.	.	TGTGCCAGCAGCTCACAGGAGTACTATGGCTACACCTTC	CASSSQEYYGYTF
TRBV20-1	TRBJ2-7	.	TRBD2	TGCAGTGCTAGAGATTCGGGACTAGCGGGAGGGCTTAGGGAGCAGTACTTC	CSARDSGLAGGLREQYF
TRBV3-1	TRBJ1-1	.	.	TGTGCCAGCAGTCCGGGCACTGAAGCTTTCTTT	CASSPGTEAFF
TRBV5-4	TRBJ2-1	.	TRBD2	TGTGCCAGCAGCGTACTAGCGGGAGGAAGTTCCAATGAGCAGTCCTTC	CASSVLAGGSSNEQSF
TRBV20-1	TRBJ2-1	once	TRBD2	TGCAGTGCTAGCCAAGCGGGGTACAATGAACAGTTCTTC	CSASQAGYNEQFF
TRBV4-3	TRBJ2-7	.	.	TGCGCCAGCAGCCAATATCGGGACATCTCCTACGAGCAGTACTTC	CASSQYRDISYEQYF
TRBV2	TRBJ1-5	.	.	TGTGCCAGCAGTGAACATACTCGAGCCCGGGGGCATTTT	CASSEHTRARGHF
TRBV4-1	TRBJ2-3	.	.	TGCGCCAGCAGCCAAGATACTCAAGACTTCACAGATGCACGGTATTTT	CASSQDTQDFTDARYF
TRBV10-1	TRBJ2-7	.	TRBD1	TGCGCCAGCAGTGAGCGGGGACAGGGGGTCCCCTACGAGCAGTACTTC	CASSERGQGVPYEQYF
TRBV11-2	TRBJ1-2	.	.	TGTGCCAGCAGCTTAGATAGGGGGAACTATGGCTACACCTTC	CASSLDRGNYGYTF
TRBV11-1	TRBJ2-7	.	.	TGTGCCAGCAGCCCCACCAGGGGCTGCTACGAGCAGTACTTC	CASSPTRGCYEQYF
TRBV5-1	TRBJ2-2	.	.	TGCGCCAGCAGCCCCTTAGGGGGAGGCGTTAACGCGGGGCTATTTTTT	CASSPLGGGVNAGLFF